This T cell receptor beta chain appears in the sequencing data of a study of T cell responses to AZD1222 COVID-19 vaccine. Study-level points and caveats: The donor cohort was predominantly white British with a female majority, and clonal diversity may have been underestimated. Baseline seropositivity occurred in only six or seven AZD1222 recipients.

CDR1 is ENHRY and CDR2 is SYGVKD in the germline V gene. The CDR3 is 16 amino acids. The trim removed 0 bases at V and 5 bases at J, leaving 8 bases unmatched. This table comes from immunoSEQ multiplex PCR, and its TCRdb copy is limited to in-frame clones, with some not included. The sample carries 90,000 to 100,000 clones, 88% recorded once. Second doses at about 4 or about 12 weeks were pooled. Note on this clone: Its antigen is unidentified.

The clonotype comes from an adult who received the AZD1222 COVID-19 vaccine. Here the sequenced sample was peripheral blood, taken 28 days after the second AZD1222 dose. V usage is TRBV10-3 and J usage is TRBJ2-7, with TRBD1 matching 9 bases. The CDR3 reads CAISESFGTGFNEQYF. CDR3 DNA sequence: TGTGCCATCAGTGAGTCTTTCGGGACAGGGTTTAACGAGCAGTACTTC.